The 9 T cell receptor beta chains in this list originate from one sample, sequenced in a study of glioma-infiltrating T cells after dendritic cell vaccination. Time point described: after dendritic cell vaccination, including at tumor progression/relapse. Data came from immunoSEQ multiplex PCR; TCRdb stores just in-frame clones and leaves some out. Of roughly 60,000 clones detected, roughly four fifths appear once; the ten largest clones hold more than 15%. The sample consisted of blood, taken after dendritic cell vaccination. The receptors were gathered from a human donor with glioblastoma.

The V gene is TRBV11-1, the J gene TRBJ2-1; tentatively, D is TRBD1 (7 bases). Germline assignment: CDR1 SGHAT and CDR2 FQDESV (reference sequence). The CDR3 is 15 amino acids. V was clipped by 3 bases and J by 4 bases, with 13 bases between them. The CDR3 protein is CASSLEGAPYNEQFF. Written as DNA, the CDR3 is TGTGCCAGCAGCTTGGAGGGGGCGCCTTACAATGAGCAGTTCTTC.

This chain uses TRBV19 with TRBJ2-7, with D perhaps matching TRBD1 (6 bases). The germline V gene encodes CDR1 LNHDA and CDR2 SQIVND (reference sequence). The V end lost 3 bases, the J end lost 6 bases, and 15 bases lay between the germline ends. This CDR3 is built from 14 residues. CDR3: CASSIVTGQGEQYF. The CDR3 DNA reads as TGTGCCAGTAGTATCGTAACAGGGCAAGGCGAGCAGTACTTC.

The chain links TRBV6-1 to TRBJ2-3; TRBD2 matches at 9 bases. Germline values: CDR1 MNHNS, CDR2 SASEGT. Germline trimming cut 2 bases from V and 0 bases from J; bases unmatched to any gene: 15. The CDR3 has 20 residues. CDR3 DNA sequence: TGTGCCAGCAGTGAAAGGAGAACCATAGCGGGGGCCCCTAGCACAGATACGCAGTATTTT. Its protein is CASSERRTIAGAPSTDTQYF.

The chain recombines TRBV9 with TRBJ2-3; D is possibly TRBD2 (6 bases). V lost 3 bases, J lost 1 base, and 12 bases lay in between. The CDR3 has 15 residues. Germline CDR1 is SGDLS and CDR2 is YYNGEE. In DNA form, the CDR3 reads TGTGCCAGCAGCGGCCGGGGGAGACGCACAGATACGCAGTATTTT. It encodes CASSGRGRRTDTQYF.

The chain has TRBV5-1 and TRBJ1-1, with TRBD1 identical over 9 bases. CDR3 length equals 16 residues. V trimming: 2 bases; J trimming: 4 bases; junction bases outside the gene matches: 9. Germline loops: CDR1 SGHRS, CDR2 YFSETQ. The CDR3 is CASSFVTGGGSTEAFF. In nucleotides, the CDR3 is TGCGCCAGCAGCTTTGTCACAGGGGGCGGGAGCACTGAAGCTTTCTTT. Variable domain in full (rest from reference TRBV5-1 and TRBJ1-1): KAGVTQTPRYLIKTRGQQVTLSCSPISGHRSVSWYQQTPGQGLQFLFEYFSETQRNKGNFPGRFSGRQFSNSRSEMNVSTLELGDSALYLCASSFVTGGGSTEAFFGQGTRLTVV.

The CDR3 sequence: CSVTRGGLSYEQYF. The CDR3 region has the DNA TGCAGCGTTACCCGGGGGGGACTCTCCTACGAGCAGTACTTC. The rearrangement joins TRBV29-1 to TRBJ2-7, with TRBD2 matching over 8 bases. The ends lost 5 bases at V and 0 bases at J; junction bases unmatched: 6. Germline V gene sequence: CDR1 SQVTM, CDR2 ANQGSEA. The CDR3 runs to 14 residues.

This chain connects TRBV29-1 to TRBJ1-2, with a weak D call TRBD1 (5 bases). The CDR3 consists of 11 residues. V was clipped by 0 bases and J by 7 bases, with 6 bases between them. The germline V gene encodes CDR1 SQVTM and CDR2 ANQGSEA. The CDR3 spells CSVEERGGYTF. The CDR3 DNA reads TGCAGCGTTGAAGAAAGGGGTGGCTACACCTTC.

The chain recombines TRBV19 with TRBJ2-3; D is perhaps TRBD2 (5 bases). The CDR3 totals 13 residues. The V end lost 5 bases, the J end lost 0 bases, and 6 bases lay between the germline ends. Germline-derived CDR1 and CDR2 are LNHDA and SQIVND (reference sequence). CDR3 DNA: TGTGCCAGTAGTTGGACTAGCACAGATACGCAGTATTTT. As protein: CASSWTSTDTQYF.

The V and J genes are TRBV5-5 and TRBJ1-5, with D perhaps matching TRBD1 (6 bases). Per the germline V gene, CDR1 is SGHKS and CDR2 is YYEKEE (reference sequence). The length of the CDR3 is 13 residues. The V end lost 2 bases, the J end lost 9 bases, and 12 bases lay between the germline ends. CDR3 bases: TGTGCCAGCAGCTTAACAGGGAGCGGGCCCCAGCATTTT. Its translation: CASSLTGSGPQHF.